Each of the 21 T cell receptor beta chains below was sequenced from the same sample in a study of CD8+ T cells in alopecia areata. RNA extraction was followed by reverse transcription into cDNA, which acted as the sequencing template. Profiled with immunoSEQ multiplex PCR; TCRdb holds only in-frame clones, not every one. The sample holds roughly 210,000 clones, roughly two fifths seen once. The treatment: oral pan-JAK inhibitor, 5-10 mg twice daily. The specimen was CD4+ T cells sorted from blood, collected at approximately week 39, from a patient treated with tofacitinib. The receptors shown here come from a human donor with alopecia areata.

The sample holds a few counts of this clone. The V gene is TRBV7-9, the J gene TRBJ2-1; D remains unclear. The CDR3 covers 14 residues. V lost 7 bases to trimming and J lost 0 bases, with 10 bases between them. CDR1 and CDR2 (germline): SEHNR, FQNEAQ (reference sequence). CDR3 loop: CASKDVSSYNEQFF. The DNA for the CDR3 is TGTGCCAGCAAGGATGTGAGCTCCTACAATGAGCAGTTCTTC.

This clone was seen a few times. The chain couples TRBV5-1 to TRBJ2-3; 7 bases agree with TRBD1. Unmatched junction bases numbered 6, after V lost 2 bases and J lost 3 bases. Germline V gives CDR1 SGHRS, CDR2 YFSETQ. This CDR3 region has 15 residues. Here the CDR3 reads CASSLSRGITDTQYF. In DNA, the CDR3 is TGCGCCAGCAGCTTAAGCAGGGGGATTACAGATACGCAGTATTTT. The variable domain in full, with the rest retrieved from reference TRBV5-1 and TRBJ2-3, is KAGVTQTPRYLIKTRGQQVTLSCSPISGHRSVSWYQQTPGQGLQFLFEYFSETQRNKGNFPGRFSGRQFSNSRSEMNVSTLELGDSALYLCASSLSRGITDTQYFGPGTRLTVL.

In its sample, this clone was seen many times. V and J are TRBV10-3 and TRBJ2-7; 8 nucleotides align to TRBD2. CDR1 and CDR2 (germline): ENHRY, SYGVKD. V gave up 5 bases and J gave up 2 bases; unmatched junction bases: 2. CDR3 length: 13 amino acids. The CDR3 protein is CAISPGGTYEQYF. CDR3 DNA: TGTGCCATCAGTCCGGGAGGGACCTACGAGCAGTACTTC.

The CDR3 sequence is CSVVDRGSYNEQFF. The CDR3 bases are TGCAGCGTGGTTGACAGGGGATCCTACAATGAGCAGTTCTTC. The rearrangement uses TRBV29-1 and TRBJ2-1, with 8 bases lining up with TRBD1. The V gene end was trimmed by 6 bases and the J gene end by 1 base; junction bases not matched to a gene: 5. Per germline, CDR1 SQVTM and CDR2 ANQGSEA. CDR3 length: 14 residues.

The chain carries TRBV5-1 and TRBJ2-1; 9 nucleotides agree with TRBD2. The CDR3 spans 16 residues. With 0 bases clipped from V and 3 bases from J, the junction kept 4 bases outside the gene matches. From germline, CDR1 is SGHRS and CDR2 YFSETQ. The CDR3 bases are TGCGCCAGCAGCTTGGTAGCGGGAGAGGGCTACAATGAGCAGTTCTTC. Residues: CASSLVAGEGYNEQFF.

The J gene is TRBJ2-1, the V gene TRBV30; D might be TRBD2 (5 bases). The CDR3 has 14 residues. V shed 0 bases and J shed 10 bases, with 16 bases lying between them. Germline V gene lookup returns CDR1 GTSNPN and CDR2 SVGIG (reference sequence). The CDR3: CAWSVGTPSKEQFF. The DNA of the CDR3 is TGTGCCTGGAGTGTTGGTACCCCTAGCAAGGAGCAGTTCTTC.

This clone has only a few counts. The chain couples TRBV7-7 to TRBJ2-6; D is unclear. In germline, CDR1 is SSHAT, CDR2 FNYEAQ (reference sequence). The CDR3 totals 14 residues. The ends were cut back, 6 bases at V and 4 bases at J, with 10 bases in the middle. Here the CDR3 reads CASSPFMGANVLTF. CDR3 nucleotides: TGTGCCAGCAGTCCCTTTATGGGGGCCAACGTCCTGACTTTC.

A note on this clone: Its ends do not fully match the called genes, so a read error is possible. The chain uses TRBV5-4 and TRBJ2-7, with D unresolved. The germline V gene has CDR1 SGHNT and CDR2 YYREEE (reference sequence). The CDR3 has 15 residues. CDR3 loop: CASSQELLAAYEQYF. In DNA form, the CDR3 reads TGCGCCAGCAGCCAAGAACTTCTCGCCGCTTACGAGCAGTACTTC.

The chain links TRBV5-1 to TRBJ1-1, with 7 bases fitting TRBD1. There are 14 residues in the CDR3. Losses at the gene ends were 4 bases for V and 1 base for J; bases not matched to a gene: 4. Germline-derived CDR1 and CDR2 are SGHRS and YFSETQ. The CDR3 sequence is CASSRRDRNTEAFF. The DNA for the CDR3 is TGCGCCAGCAGCCGCCGGGACAGGAACACTGAAGCTTTCTTT.

The chain couples TRBV29-1 to TRBJ2-3; possible D gene TRBD2, 5 bases. Per the germline V gene, CDR1 is SQVTM and CDR2 is ANQGSEA. Trimming left V 4 bases short and J 4 bases short, with 9 bases between. The CDR3 covers 12 residues. CDR3 region: CSVGVRADTQYF. The DNA of the CDR3 is TGCAGCGTTGGGGTGCGGGCAGATACGCAGTATTTT.

Notes on this clone: One end of the junction is discordant with germline, which a read error may explain. The CDR3 protein is CASSQGREYEQYF. The CDR3 bases are TGCGCCAGCAGCCAAGGGCGGGAATACGAGCAGTACTTC. V and J are TRBV28 and TRBJ2-7, with D perhaps matching TRBD2 (6 bases). This CDR3 is built from 13 residues. CDR1 and CDR2 (germline): MDHEN, SYDVKM.

In the case of this clone: The same CDR3 arises from other DNA sequences in this sample as well. This chain links TRBV6-5 with TRBJ2-7; no definite D call. Germline V CDR1 and CDR2: MNHEY, SVGAGI. V lost 2 bases, J lost 4 bases, and 3 bases lay in between. CDR3 length: 11 amino acids. The CDR3 is CASSYLYEQYF. The CDR3, as DNA: TGTGCCAGCAGTTACCTTTACGAGCAGTACTTC.

This chain joins TRBV5-5 and TRBJ2-7; TRBD1 aligns across 7 bases. Germline CDR1 reads SGHKS; CDR2 reads YYEKEE (reference sequence). V dropped 4 bases and J dropped 4; count of bases not matched to a gene: 14. The CDR3 is made up of 16 amino acids. CDR3 sequence (DNA): TGTGCCAGCAGCCCATCTCCCGGGACAGTCGGTTACGAGCAGTACTTC. Translated: CASSPSPGTVGYEQYF. The complete variable domain, with remaining parts taken from reference TRBV5-5 and TRBJ2-7, reads DAGVTQSPTHLIKTRGQQVTLRCSPISGHKSVSWYQQVLGQGPQFIFQYYEKEERGRGNFPDRFSARQFPNYSSELNVNALLLGDSALYLCASSPSPGTVGYEQYFGPGTRLTVT.

This clone has more than one count but fewer than ten. This CDR3 is also generated by other DNA sequences in the sample. This rearrangement joins TRBV20-1 to TRBJ2-1, with no clear D. This CDR3 has 11 residues. Germline values: CDR1 DFQATT, CDR2 SNEGSKA (reference sequence). The V end lost 3 bases, the J end lost 5 bases, and 5 bases lay between the germline ends. The CDR3 protein is CSASRNNEQFF. Written as DNA, the CDR3 is TGCAGTGCTAGTAGGAACAATGAGCAGTTCTTC.

This clone was detected a few times. The V gene is TRBV6-5, the J gene TRBJ1-2; the D is unclear. The V gene's germline CDR1 is MNHEY and CDR2 SVGAGI. The CDR3 is made up of 13 amino acids. V gave up 6 bases and J gave up 8 bases, with 16 bases separating them. The CDR3 bases are TGTGCCAGCAGCCCAGCAGGAGGTCGCGGCTACACCTTC. As protein: CASSPAGGRGYTF.

V and J are TRBV5-4 and TRBJ2-2; D uncertain. CDR1 and CDR2 (germline): SGHNT, YYREEE (reference sequence). This CDR3 has 13 residues. Trimming removed 5 bases from V and 7 bases from J, with 12 bases in between. The CDR3 sequence: CASSSLDGGELFF. DNA of the CDR3: TGTGCCAGCAGTTCATTGGACGGCGGGGAGCTGTTTTTT.

The J gene is TRBJ2-7, the V gene TRBV7-9; 9 bases map to TRBD2. The V gene end was trimmed by 5 bases and the J gene end by 4 bases; junction bases not matched to a gene: 6. The CDR3 consists of 14 residues. CDR1 and CDR2 from the germline V gene are SEHNR and FQNEAQ (reference sequence). The CDR3 region is CASSPRLAAYEQYF. The CDR3 coding sequence is TGTGCCAGCAGCCCTAGACTAGCGGCTTACGAGCAGTACTTC.

This clone has at least ten counts. This rearrangement joins TRBV10-3 to TRBJ2-7; D is undetermined. The V end lost 7 bases, the J end lost 1 base, and 14 bases lay between the germline ends. Per the germline V gene, CDR1 is ENHRY and CDR2 is SYGVKD. There are 14 residues in the CDR3. The CDR3 sequence is CAITSTRSSYEQYF. The CDR3 DNA is TGTGCCATCACCTCGACAAGGAGTTCCTACGAGCAGTACTTC.

The chain employs TRBV5-1 and TRBJ1-2; TRBD1 is a possible D gene (6 bases). This CDR3 comprises 13 residues. Germline CDR1 is SGHRS and CDR2 is YFSETQ. Trimming took 3 bases from V and 8 from J, leaving 14 bases between them. The CDR3: CASSSGGVGGYTF. The CDR3, as DNA: TGCGCCAGCAGCTCCGGGGGCGTAGGCGGCTACACCTTC.

The chain employs TRBV29-1 and TRBJ1-2, with 7 nucleotides matching TRBD1. The CDR3 sequence is 12 residues long. Germline V CDR1 and CDR2: SQVTM, ANQGSEA. As DNA, the CDR3 is TGCAGGGCCGGACAGGAGAGCTATGGCTACACCTTC. Protein: CRAGQESYGYTF.

V and J are TRBV15 and TRBJ1-2; no clear D. Trimming took 5 bases from V and 2 from J, leaving 9 bases between them. This CDR3 has 13 residues. Per germline, CDR1 LNHNV and CDR2 YYDKDF (reference sequence). The CDR3 sequence: CATSVQDNYGYTF. In nucleotides, the CDR3 is TGTGCCACCAGCGTCCAGGACAACTATGGCTACACCTTC.